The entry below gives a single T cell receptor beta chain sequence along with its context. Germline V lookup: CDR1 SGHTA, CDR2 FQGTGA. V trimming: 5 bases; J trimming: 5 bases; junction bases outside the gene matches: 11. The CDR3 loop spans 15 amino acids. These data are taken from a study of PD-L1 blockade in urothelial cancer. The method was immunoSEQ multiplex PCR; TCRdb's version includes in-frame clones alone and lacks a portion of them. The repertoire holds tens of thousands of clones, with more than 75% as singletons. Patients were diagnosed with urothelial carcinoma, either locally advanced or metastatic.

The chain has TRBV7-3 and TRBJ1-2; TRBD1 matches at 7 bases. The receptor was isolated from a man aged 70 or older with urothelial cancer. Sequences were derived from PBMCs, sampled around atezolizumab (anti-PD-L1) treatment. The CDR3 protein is CASSPLDRTPYGYTF. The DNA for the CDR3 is TGTGCCAGCAGCCCCTTGGACAGGACTCCTTATGGCTACACCTTC.